This section outlines one TCR beta chain sequence together with its context. Its antigen is unknown. TCRdb reprocessed the RT-PCR reads via MiXCR and lists one record per CDR3 protein. Here the sample spans about 540,000 distinct CDR3 sequences, 20% to 25% being singletons. These data belong to a study of response to subunit inactivated influenza vaccine. V was cut by 0 bases and J by 1 base, with 13 bases left in between. CDR3 size: 16 residues. In germline, CDR1 is SGDLS, CDR2 YYNGEE. Study-wide results and limits: A suggestion made by the authors is that each seasonal influenza vaccination recruits few new T cells.

These data also formed part of another study, on T cells expressing NK-cell markers. That report notes: Generation of TCR beta cDNA was performed by 5'RACE template switching incorporating UMIs. Sorted CD3+CD56+NKG2C+, CD3+CD56+NKG2C- and CD3+CD56-NKG2C+ T-cell subsets were beta-chain profiled. For six donors, the dominant NKG2C+ clonotypes made up roughly 1.0-7.5% of their CD8+ T cells. The study found these clonotypes also leading the CD3+CD56-NKG2C+ fraction in a few donors.

The sequencing used CD4+ T cells sorted from PBMCs, collected 11 to 12 days after vaccination. This TCR was sampled from a man in his fifties or sixties who received an inactivated influenza vaccine. This chain uses TRBV9 with TRBJ2-5; D ambiguous. This chain's CDR3 is CASSVVPSGVQETQYF. The CDR3 DNA is TGTGCCAGCAGCGTAGTGCCGAGTGGGGTCCAAGAGACCCAGTACTTC.